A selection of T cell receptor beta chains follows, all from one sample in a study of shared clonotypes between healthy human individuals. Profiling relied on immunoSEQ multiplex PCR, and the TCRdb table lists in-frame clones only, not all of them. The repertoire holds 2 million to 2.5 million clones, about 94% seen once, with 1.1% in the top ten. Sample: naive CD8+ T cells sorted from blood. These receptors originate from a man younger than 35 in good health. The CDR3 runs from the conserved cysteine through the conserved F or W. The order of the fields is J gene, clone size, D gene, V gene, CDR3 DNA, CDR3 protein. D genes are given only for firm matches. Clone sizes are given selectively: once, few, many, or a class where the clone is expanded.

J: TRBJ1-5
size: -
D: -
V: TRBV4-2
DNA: TGTGCCAGCAGCCAAGGCCTGGGGGAGGATCAGCCCCAGCATTTT
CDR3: CASSQGLGEDQPQHF

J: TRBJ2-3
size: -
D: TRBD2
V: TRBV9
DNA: TGTGCCAGCAGCACAAACCCGGGACTAGCGGCCACAGATACGCAGTATTTT
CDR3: CASSTNPGLAATDTQYF

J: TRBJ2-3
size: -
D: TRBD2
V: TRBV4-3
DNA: TGCGCCAGCAGCCAAGGCGAGCGGGAGGCAGATACGCAGTATTTT
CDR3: CASSQGEREADTQYF

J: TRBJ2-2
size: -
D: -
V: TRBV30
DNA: TGTGCCTGGAGTGTAGACCGGGGGTGGAACACCGGGGAGCTGTTTTTT
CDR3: CAWSVDRGWNTGELFF

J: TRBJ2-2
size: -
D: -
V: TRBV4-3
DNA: TGCGCCAGCAGCCAAGATAGTAACGGGAGAAACACCGGGGAGCTGTTTTTT
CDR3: CASSQDSNGRNTGELFF

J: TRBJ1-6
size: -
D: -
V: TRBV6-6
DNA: TGTGCCATTAAGAACGGGGATTCACCCCTCCACTTT
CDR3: CAIKNGDSPLHF

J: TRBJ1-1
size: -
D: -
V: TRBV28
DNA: TGTGCCAGCAGTTCTACAGCGAACACTGAAGCTTTCTTT
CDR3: CASSSTANTEAFF

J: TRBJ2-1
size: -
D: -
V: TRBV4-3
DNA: TGCGCCAGCAGCCAAGACGAGGAAACGTCTTACAATGAGCAGTTCTTC
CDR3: CASSQDEETSYNEQFF

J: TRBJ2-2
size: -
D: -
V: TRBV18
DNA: TGTGCCAGCTCCCGAACCTTGGCCGGGGGGAACACCGGGGAGCTGTTTTTT
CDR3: CASSRTLAGGNTGELFF

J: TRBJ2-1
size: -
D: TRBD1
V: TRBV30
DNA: TGTGCCTCGACAGGGCCCAATGAGCAGTTCTTC
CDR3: CASTGPNEQFF

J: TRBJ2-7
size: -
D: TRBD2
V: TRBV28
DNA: TGTGCCAGCAGTTTGGGGGAGGGGATCCACGAGCAGTACTTC
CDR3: CASSLGEGIHEQYF

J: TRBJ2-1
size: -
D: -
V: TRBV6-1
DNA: TGTGCCAGCGCCTCCGATGAGCAGTTCTTC
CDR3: CASASDEQFF

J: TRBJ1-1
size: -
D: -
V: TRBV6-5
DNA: TGTGCCAGCAGTTACTCTACACTCCCGAACACTGAAGCTTTCTTT
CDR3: CASSYSTLPNTEAFF

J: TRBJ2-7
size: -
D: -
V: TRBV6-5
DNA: TGTGCCAGCAGTTACTATGGGTTTCCCTACGAGCAGTACTTC
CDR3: CASSYYGFPYEQYF

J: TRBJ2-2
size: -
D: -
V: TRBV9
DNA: TGTGCCAGCAGCGTAGAGGCAGGGAACACCGGGGAGCTGTTTTTT
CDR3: CASSVEAGNTGELFF

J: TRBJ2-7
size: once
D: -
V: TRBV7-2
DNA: TGTGCCAGCAGCTTAGAGCAAAACGAGCAGTACTTC
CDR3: CASSLEQNEQYF

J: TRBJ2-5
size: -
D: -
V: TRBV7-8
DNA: TGTGCCAGCAGCAATAATGTACGCGAGACCCAGTACTTC
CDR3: CASSNNVRETQYF

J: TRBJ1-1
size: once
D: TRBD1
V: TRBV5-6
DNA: TGTGCCAGCAGCTTCGGCAGGGGGTTTACTGAAGCTTTCTTT
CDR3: CASSFGRGFTEAFF

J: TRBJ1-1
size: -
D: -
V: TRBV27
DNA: TGTGCCAGCAGTGCCGGGACACCTACTGAAGCTTTCTTT
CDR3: CASSAGTPTEAFF

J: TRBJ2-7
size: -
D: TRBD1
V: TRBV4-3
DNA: TGCGCCAGCAGCCAAGACGGAAGACGGGACAGGGGTAACCCCTACGAGCAGTACTTC
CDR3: CASSQDGRRDRGNPYEQYF

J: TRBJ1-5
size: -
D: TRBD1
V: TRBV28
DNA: TGTGCCAGCAGTCTTGGGACAGGGGATCAGCCCCAGCATTTT
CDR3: CASSLGTGDQPQHF

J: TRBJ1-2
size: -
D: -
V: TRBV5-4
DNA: TGTGCCAGCAGCTTGACAGGGCGGGATGGCTACACCTTC
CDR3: CASSLTGRDGYTF

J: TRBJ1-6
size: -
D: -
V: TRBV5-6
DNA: TGTGCCAGCAGCTTGATCAATTCACCCCTCCACTTT
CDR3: CASSLINSPLHF

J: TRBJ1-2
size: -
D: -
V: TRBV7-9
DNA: TGTGCCAGCAGCTTAGGGGCCCATGGCTACACCTTC
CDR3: CASSLGAHGYTF

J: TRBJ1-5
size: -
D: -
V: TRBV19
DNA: TGTGCCAGTAGTATCGGGACGGGAAGTAGCAATCAGCCCCAGCATTTT
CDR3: CASSIGTGSSNQPQHF

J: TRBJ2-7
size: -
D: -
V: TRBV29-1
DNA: TGCAGCGTAAAGGACGAAGGATACGAGCAGTACTTC
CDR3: CSVKDEGYEQYF

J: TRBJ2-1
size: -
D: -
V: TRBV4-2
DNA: TGTGCCAGCAGCCAAGGCGCTGGGAGCTCCTACAATGAGCAGTTCTTC
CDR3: CASSQGAGSSYNEQFF

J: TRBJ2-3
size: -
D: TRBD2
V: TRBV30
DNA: TGTGCCTGGAGTGCACTAGCGGGAGACACAGATACGCAGTATTTT
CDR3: CAWSALAGDTDTQYF

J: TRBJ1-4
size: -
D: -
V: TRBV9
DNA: TGTGCCAGCAGCCCAGTGTGGGGAGCTAATGAAAAACTGTTTTTT
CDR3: CASSPVWGANEKLFF

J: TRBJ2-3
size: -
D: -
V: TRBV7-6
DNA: TGTGCCAGCAGCTATTCGCCGGGACCAGGGTTTCCAGATACGCAGTATTTT
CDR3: CASSYSPGPGFPDTQYF

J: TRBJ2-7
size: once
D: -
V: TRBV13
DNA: TGTGCCAGCAGCTTAGGCTTAGCCTACGAGCAGTACTTC
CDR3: CASSLGLAYEQYF

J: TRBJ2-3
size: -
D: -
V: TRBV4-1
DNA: TGCGCCAGCAGCCCCATAGAGATCCTTGGCACAGATACGCAGTATTTT
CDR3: CASSPIEILGTDTQYF

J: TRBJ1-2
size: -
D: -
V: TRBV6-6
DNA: TGTGCCAGCATGGGCGGAATATATGGCTACACCTTC
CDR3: CASMGGIYGYTF

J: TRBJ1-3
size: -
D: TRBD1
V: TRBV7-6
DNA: TGTGCCAGCAGCTTAGCCAGACCGGGACAGGGCTCTGGAAACACCATATATTTT
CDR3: CASSLARPGQGSGNTIYF

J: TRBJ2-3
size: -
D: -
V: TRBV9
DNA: TGTGCCAGCAGCGTCGGGCAGCCGGTTAGCACAGATACGCAGTATTTT
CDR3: CASSVGQPVSTDTQYF

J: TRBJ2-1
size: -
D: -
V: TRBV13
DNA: TGTGCCAGCAGCTTTTTCCCACTGGGGATTTACAATGAGCAGTTCTTC
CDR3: CASSFFPLGIYNEQFF

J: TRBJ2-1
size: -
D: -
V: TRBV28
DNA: TGTGCCAGCAGTTTATCAGGGGTTCTATACAATGAGCAGTTCTTC
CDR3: CASSLSGVLYNEQFF

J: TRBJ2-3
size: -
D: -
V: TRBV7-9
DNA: TGTGCCAGCAGCTTAGGCGCCACAGATACGCAGTATTTT
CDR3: CASSLGATDTQYF

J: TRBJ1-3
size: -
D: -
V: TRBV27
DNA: TGTGCCAGCAGTTTATCTGGGGCAGGAAACACCATATATTTT
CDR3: CASSLSGAGNTIYF

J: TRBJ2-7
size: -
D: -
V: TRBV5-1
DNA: TGCGCCAGCAGCTTCGATCTGGCTTACGAGCAGTACTTC
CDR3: CASSFDLAYEQYF

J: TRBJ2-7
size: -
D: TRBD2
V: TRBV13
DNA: TGTGCCAGCAGCTCCACCCTAGCGGGCTCCTACGAGCAGTACTTC
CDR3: CASSSTLAGSYEQYF

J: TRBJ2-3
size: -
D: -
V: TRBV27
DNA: TGTGCCAGCGGGGGGAACACAGATACGCAGTATTTT
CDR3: CASGGNTDTQYF

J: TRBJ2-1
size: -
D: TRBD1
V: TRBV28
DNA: TGTGCCAGCAGTTCGGCGTGGGACAGGGGATACAATGAGCAGTTCTTC
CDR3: CASSSAWDRGYNEQFF

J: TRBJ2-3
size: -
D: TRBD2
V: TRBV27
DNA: TGTGCCAGCAGTTCCAGACTAGCGGGAGAGATAGATACGCAGTATTTT
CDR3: CASSSRLAGEIDTQYF

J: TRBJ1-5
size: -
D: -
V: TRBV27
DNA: TGTGCCAGCAGTTTTGGAGCCTTCAATCAGCCCCAGCATTTT
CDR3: CASSFGAFNQPQHF

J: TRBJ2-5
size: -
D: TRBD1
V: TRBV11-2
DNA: TGTGCCAGCAGCTTGGACAGGGACCAAGAGACCCAGTACTTC
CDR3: CASSLDRDQETQYF

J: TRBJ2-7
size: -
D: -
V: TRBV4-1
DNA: TGCGCCAGCAGCCAAGATTACGGGGTGACCTACGAGCAGTACTTC
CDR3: CASSQDYGVTYEQYF

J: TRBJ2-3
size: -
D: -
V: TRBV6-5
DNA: TGTGCCAGCAGTTACTCGCCCCCACCCTTCACAGATACGCAGTATTTT
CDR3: CASSYSPPPFTDTQYF

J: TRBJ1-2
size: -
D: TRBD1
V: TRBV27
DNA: TGTGCCAGCAGTCACGAACAGGGGACTAACTATGGCTACACCTTC
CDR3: CASSHEQGTNYGYTF

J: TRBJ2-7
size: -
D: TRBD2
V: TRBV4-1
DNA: TGCGCCAGCAGCCAAATAGCGGGGACCTCCTACGAGCAGTACTTC
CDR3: CASSQIAGTSYEQYF

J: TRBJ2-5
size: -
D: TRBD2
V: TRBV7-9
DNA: TGTGCCAGCAGCTTATCCTCAGGGACTAGCGGACAAGAGACCCAGTACTTC
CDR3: CASSLSSGTSGQETQYF

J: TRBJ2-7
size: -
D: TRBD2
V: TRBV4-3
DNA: TGCGCCAGCAGCCAAGATCTTAACGGGAGGGAGCAGTACTTC
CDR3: CASSQDLNGREQYF

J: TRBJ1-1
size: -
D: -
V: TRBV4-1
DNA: TGCGCCAGCAGCCAAGCCACAGTGATGAACACTGAAGCTTTCTTT
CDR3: CASSQATVMNTEAFF

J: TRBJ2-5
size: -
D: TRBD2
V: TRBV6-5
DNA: TGTGCCAGCAGTTACTCACTAGCGGGTACGGAGGAGACCCAGTACTTC
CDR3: CASSYSLAGTEETQYF

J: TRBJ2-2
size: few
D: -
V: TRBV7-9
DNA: TGTGCCAGCAGCCTTCGTGGCCGGACGGGCACCGGGGAGCTGTTTTTT
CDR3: CASSLRGRTGTGELFF